The 4 T cell receptor beta chains listed next were all sequenced from one sample in a study of blood T cell repertoires in COVID-19. The data were produced by immunoSEQ multiplex PCR, yet TCRdb's version contains in-frame clones alone and is incomplete. In the table there are 60,000 to 80,000 clones, 85% of which are singletons. The sample consisted of peripheral blood. The receptors were gathered from a man aged 50-59 years with acute or convalescent COVID-19.

The chain has TRBV5-6 and TRBJ1-2; D may be TRBD1 (5 bases). Trimming cost V 6 bases and J 0 bases, with 15 bases left between them. The CDR3 runs to 15 residues. Germline assignment: CDR1 SGHDT and CDR2 YYEEEE. Here the CDR3 reads CASTPGPNPNYGYTF. DNA of the CDR3: TGTGCCAGCACCCCAGGGCCTAATCCTAACTATGGCTACACCTTC.

The chain links TRBV18 to TRBJ2-2; 8 nucleotides agree with TRBD2. Germline CDR1 and CDR2: KGHSH and LQKENI. Losses at the gene ends were 3 bases for V and 4 bases for J; bases not matched to a gene: 10. CDR3 length equals 17 residues. CDR3 residues: CASSPSQAGESTGELFF. The CDR3 nucleotides are TGTGCCAGCTCACCGTCTCAAGCGGGGGAGAGCACCGGGGAGCTGTTTTTT.

The chain couples TRBV3-1 (or the pseudogene TRBV3-2) to TRBJ1-1; D is ambiguous. The CDR3 has 16 amino acids. Germline lookup yields CDR1 LGHDT and CDR2 YNNKEL (reference sequence). Trimming took 0 bases from V and 0 from J, leaving 11 bases between them. The CDR3 coding sequence is TGTGCCAGCAGCCAAGATTGGAACAGCTTGAACACTGAAGCTTTCTTT. It is translated as CASSQDWNSLNTEAFF.

Written as DNA, the CDR3 is TGTGCCAGCAGCTTGGGTACGGGGACAGGGAGTCCAGATACGCAGTATTTT. It yields the protein CASSLGTGTGSPDTQYF. This sequence joins TRBV5-5 and TRBJ2-3; 9 nucleotides align to TRBD1. J gave up 4 bases and V 0 bases, and 9 bases lay outside the gene matches. The length of the CDR3 is 17 residues. Germline CDR1 SGHKS, CDR2 YYEKEE (reference sequence). The complete variable domain, with remaining parts taken from reference TRBV5-5 and TRBJ2-3, reads DAGVTQSPTHLIKTRGQQVTLRCSPISGHKSVSWYQQVLGQGPQFIFQYYEKEERGRGNFPDRFSARQFPNYSSELNVNALLLGDSALYLCASSLGTGTGSPDTQYFGPGTRLTVL.